Shown below are 28 T cell receptor beta chains from a single sample sequenced in a study of blood T cells in healthy people across ages. With a J-beta primer mix and a sample-barcoded 5' primer, a second PCR ran roughly 6 to 11 cycles. TCRdb itself ran the 5' RACE reads through MiXCR, one entry per CDR3 protein. The table lists 1 million or so distinct CDR3 sequences, roughly a quarter of them singletons, with 0.65% to 0.95% in the top ten. The same data also went into a second study, on T cells of mothers and their children.

Sample: blood. These TCRs come from a girl aged 2-10 years in good health.

This clonotype was observed a handful of times. This chain joins TRBV7-2 and TRBJ2-5; D tentatively fits TRBD1 or TRBD2 (5 bases each). CDR1 and CDR2 (germline): SGHTA, FQGNSA. Trimming removed 2 bases at V and 0 bases at J, with 10 bases between. The CDR3 has 15 amino acids. The CDR3 DNA is TGTGCCAGCAGCTTAAACTGGGGGTACCAAGAGACCCAGTACTTC. It yields the protein CASSLNWGYQETQYF.

This chain links TRBV7-3 with TRBJ2-5, with a possible D match to TRBD2 (6 bases). The CDR3 runs to 20 residues. Germline V gene data show CDR1 as SGHTA and CDR2 as FQGTGA. Trimming took 2 bases from V and 0 from J, leaving 25 bases between them. This CDR3 reads CASSLQGRIHEREYQETQYF. The CDR3 region has the DNA TGTGCCAGCAGCTTACAGGGTCGAATTCACGAACGGGAGTACCAAGAGACCCAGTACTTC.

The chain employs TRBV7-6 and TRBJ2-5; 10 bases match TRBD1. The J call is doubtful: the DNA matches TRBJ2-1 better. Germline loops: CDR1 SGHVS, CDR2 FNYEAQ. CDR3 size: 15 residues. CDR3 DNA sequence: TGTGCCAGCAGCGCTGGAGGGACAGGGGTGTATGAGCAGTTCTTC. This sequence encodes CASSAGGTGVYEQFF.

This chain connects TRBV20-1 to TRBJ2-5; TRBD2 agrees at 7 bases. The J call may be wrong; the DNA end is better matched by TRBJ2-1. There are 14 residues in the CDR3. Germline V gives CDR1 DFQATT, CDR2 SNEGSKA (reference sequence). The CDR3 DNA is TGCAGTGCTACAAGCGGGGTACTACATAATGAGCAGTTCTTC. Its protein is CSATSGVLHNEQFF.

This clonotype was counted between two and nine times. This may arise from a read error, as a much more abundant clone is one base away. The chain recombines TRBV11-2 with TRBJ2-1; 9 bases agree with TRBD2. V shed 1 base and J 0 bases; nucleotides not matched to a gene: 1. Germline CDR1 SGHAT, CDR2 FQNNGV. CDR3 length equals 16 residues. CDR3 sequence (DNA): TGTGCCAGCAGCTTAGGTAGCGGGAGCTCCTACAATGAGCAGTTCTTC. Translating gives CASSLGSGSSYNEQFF.

This clonotype was found a few times. The chain joins TRBV7-3 to TRBJ2-7, with 11 nucleotides matching TRBD2. CDR3 length: 19 amino acids. Trimming took 4 bases from V and 2 from J; bases not matched to a gene: 16. CDR1 is SGHTA, CDR2 FQGTGA, per germline. CDR3: CASSSSPGLAVAAPYEQYF. CDR3 nucleotides: TGTGCCAGCAGCTCTAGTCCGGGACTAGCGGTAGCGGCCCCCTACGAGCAGTACTTC.

In regard to this clonotype: Lacking the conserved final phenylalanine or tryptophan, this CDR3 likely reflects a read error. The gene calls are TRBV6-6 and TRBJ2-7; no clear D gene. Germline CDR1 MNHNY, CDR2 SVGAGI (reference sequence). The CDR3 loop spans 13 amino acids. The CDR3 region has the DNA TGTACCAGCAGTTTCGGACCGGCCTACGGGCAGTACCTC. It is translated as CTSSFGPAYGQYL.

V gene TRBV7-2 combines with J gene TRBJ2-7; tentative D call: TRBD2 (5 bases). The CDR3 totals 15 residues. Germline CDR1 and CDR2: SGHTA and FQGNSA. Trimming cost V 3 bases and J 3 bases, with 15 bases left between them. The CDR3 bases are TGTGCCAGCAGCTTCTACCGGGGTCCCAGCTACGAGCAGTACTTC. This gives the protein CASSFYRGPSYEQYF.

The chain is built from TRBV2 and TRBJ2-7; D perhaps matches TRBD2 (6 bases). This CDR3 is built from 15 residues. Germline V lookup: CDR1 SNHLY, CDR2 FYNNEI. V was cut by 5 bases and J by 6 bases, with 20 bases left in between. This CDR3 reads CASSFAGTVLCEQYF. The CDR3 DNA reads TGTGCCAGCAGTTTTGCAGGGACTGTCCTCTGCGAGCAGTACTTC.

In its sample, this clonotype was seen a few times. This sequence joins TRBV3-1 and TRBJ2-2; D is perhaps TRBD2 (5 bases). Germline V gene sequence: CDR1 LGHDT, CDR2 YNNKEL (reference sequence). The CDR3 consists of 16 residues. Trimming shortened V by 0 bases and J by 5 bases, and 13 bases separated the two germline ends. The CDR3 spells CASSQESREWTGELFF. The CDR3 coding sequence is TGTGCCAGCAGCCAAGAGAGTAGGGAGTGGACCGGGGAGCTGTTTTTT.

The chain uses TRBV7-3 and TRBJ1-2; D call uncertain. Between the trimmed V and J ends, which lost 0 bases and 7 bases, there was a span of 15 bases. CDR3 size: 15 residues. Germline CDR1 reads SGHTA; CDR2 reads FQGTGA. CDR3 nucleotides: TGTGCCAGCAGCTTAACGTCCGGGGAGCTGAGTGGCTACACCTTC. Encoded protein: CASSLTSGELSGYTF.

The sample holds a few counts of this clonotype. This rearrangement joins TRBV20-1 to TRBJ2-1, with D possibly TRBD2 on 6 matching bases. The end of the DNA fits TRBJ2-7 better, so the J call may be wrong. This CDR3 spans 14 amino acids. Germline V CDR1 and CDR2: DFQATT, SNEGSKA (reference sequence). For the CDR3, the DNA is TGCAGTGCTAGACGACTCGGTAGCGGCTACGAGCAGTACTTC. This gives the protein CSARRLGSGYEQYF.

The V gene is TRBV6-5, the J gene TRBJ2-5, with 15 bases aligning to TRBD2. The V gene's germline CDR1 is MNHEY and CDR2 SVGAGI. The V segment lost 4 bases and the J segment 5 bases; nucleotides outside the gene matches: 14. The CDR3 loop spans 19 amino acids. CDR3 in DNA: TGTGCCAGCAGTTCCACTGAAATCGGACTAGCGGGAGGGTTGGAGACCCAGTACTTC. Translating it yields CASSSTEIGLAGGLETQYF.

The rearrangement uses TRBV6-5 and TRBJ2-6, with D tentatively TRBD2 (5 bases). Germline CDR1 and CDR2: MNHEY and SVGAGI. V was shortened by 4 bases and J by 0 bases, with 13 bases between the two germline ends. The CDR3 loop spans 17 amino acids. The CDR3 sequence: CASSLLEDFSGANVLTF. DNA for the CDR3: TGTGCCAGCAGTTTGTTAGAGGACTTCTCTGGGGCCAACGTCCTGACTTTC.

The chain couples TRBV5-1 to TRBJ1-2; D is unresolved. Germline V gene lookup returns CDR1 SGHRS and CDR2 YFSETQ. The length of the CDR3 is 17 residues. The germline V and J ends were trimmed by 4 bases and 8 bases, with 27 bases remaining between them. The CDR3 nucleotides read TGCGCCAGCAGCCCCGTAAACGAGGGCGATGGGTTCGACGGCTACACCTTC. Translation gives CASSPVNEGDGFDGYTF.

This rearrangement joins TRBV5-4 to TRBJ2-1, with D perhaps TRBD2 (5 bases). Per germline, CDR1 SGHNT and CDR2 YYREEE (reference sequence). There are 15 residues in the CDR3. V shed 4 bases and J shed 9 bases, with 20 bases lying between them. DNA for the CDR3: TGTGCCAGCAGCCCCGCGGGTACCCAGACGGGTGAGCAGTTCTTC. Translating gives CASSPAGTQTGEQFF.

The genes are TRBV12-3 or TRBV12-4 and TRBJ1-4, with TRBD1 as a possible D gene (5 bases). V was cut by 4 bases and J by 7 bases, with 13 bases left in between. The CDR3 covers 14 residues. The CDR3 spells CASSSGRAGEKLFF. CDR3 DNA sequence: TGTGCCAGCAGTTCAGGGAGGGCCGGTGAAAAACTGTTTTTT.

This chain uses TRBV9 with TRBJ2-7, with a weak D call TRBD2 (5 bases). CDR1 is SGDLS and CDR2 is YYNGEE in the germline V gene. Trimming cost V 3 bases and J 3 bases, with 13 bases left between them. There are 14 residues in the CDR3. CDR3 sequence reads: CASSAASGGYEQYF. For the CDR3, the DNA is TGTGCCAGCAGCGCCGCCAGCGGTGGCTACGAGCAGTACTTC.

This chain connects TRBV12-3 or TRBV12-4 to TRBJ2-1, with 9 nucleotides matching TRBD2. This CDR3 has 15 residues. Trimming removed 5 bases from V and 5 bases from J; junction bases left unmatched: 7. The CDR3 reads CASSTLGLAHNEQFF. The CDR3 DNA follows: TGTGCCAGCAGTACACTGGGACTAGCCCACAATGAGCAGTTCTTC.

The V gene is TRBV7-3, the J gene TRBJ2-1; 8 positions agree with TRBD1. V shed 0 bases, J shed 5 bases, and the junction held 6 bases outside the gene matches. Looked up from germline, CDR1 is SGHTA and CDR2 is FQGTGA. The CDR3 is made up of 16 amino acids. The CDR3 loop reads CASSLTGQGADNEQFF. The DNA of the CDR3 is TGTGCCAGCAGCTTAACCGGCCAGGGGGCAGACAATGAGCAGTTCTTC. Using reference TRBV7-3 and TRBJ2-1 for the parts outside the CDR3, the full variable domain is GAGVSQTPSNKVTEKGKYVELRCDPISGHTALYWYRQSLGQGPEFLIYFQGTGAADDSGLPNDRFFAVRPEGSVSTLKIQRTERGDSAVYLCASSLTGQGADNEQFFGPGTRLTVL.

The genes are TRBV29-1 and TRBJ2-6; D is uncertain. Germline loops: CDR1 SQVTM, CDR2 ANQGSEA. Trimming cost V 4 bases and J 0 bases, with 10 bases left between them. This CDR3 region has 15 residues. The CDR3 region has the DNA TGCAGCGTTGGGTCGCGGAGCTCTGGGGCCAACGTCCTGACTTTC. This sequence encodes CSVGSRSSGANVLTF.

Concerning this clonotype: At one boundary the junction diverges from the germline segment, which might be a read error. The V call is TRBV7-7, the J call TRBJ2-3, with a tentative D call TRBD2 (5 bases). The CDR3 has 15 amino acids. Per the germline V gene, CDR1 is SSHAT and CDR2 is FNYEAQ (reference sequence). The CDR3 protein is CASSSALGGTDTQYF. CDR3 nucleotides: TGTGCTAGCAGCTCGGCCCTGGGAGGCACAGATACGCAGTATTTT.

This chain links TRBV29-1 with TRBJ1-4; D possibly corresponds to TRBD1 (5 bases). V lost 7 bases and J 7 bases, leaving 13 bases between the germline ends. Germline V lookup: CDR1 SQVTM, CDR2 ANQGSEA. This CDR3 has 12 residues. The chain's CDR3 is CSALLRGEKLFF. DNA for the CDR3: TGCAGCGCCCTCTTGAGGGGTGAAAAACTGTTTTTT.

The gene calls are TRBV18 and TRBJ2-5; tentatively, D is TRBD1 or TRBD2 (6 bases each). The DNA end is a closer match to TRBJ2-7, so the J assignment may be wrong. CDR1 KGHSH and CDR2 LQKENI come from the germline V gene. The CDR3 consists of 14 residues. CDR3 loop: CASLEGDPVNEQYF. CDR3 in DNA: TGTGCCAGTTTGGAGGGGGACCCCGTGAACGAGCAGTACTTC.

The chain recombines TRBV6-1 with TRBJ2-7; D perhaps matches TRBD1 (5 bases). The ends were cut back, 3 bases at V and 3 bases at J, with 9 bases in the middle. Germline V gene lookup returns CDR1 MNHNS and CDR2 SASEGT. This CDR3 is 13 amino acids long. The CDR3 loop reads CASSDQGLYEQYF. DNA for the CDR3: TGTGCCAGCAGTGACCAGGGCCTCTACGAGCAGTACTTC.

This clonotype was observed once. The gene calls are TRBV4-1 and TRBJ1-2; D is possibly TRBD1 (6 bases). This CDR3 contains 14 residues. The germline V and J ends were trimmed by 2 bases and 5 bases, with 12 bases remaining between them. Looked up from germline, CDR1 is MGHRA and CDR2 is YSYEKL. CDR3 protein: CASSQRGVVYGYTF. The CDR3 DNA reads TGCGCCAGCAGCCAAAGGGGGGTGGTTTATGGCTACACCTTC.

This chain links TRBV9 with TRBJ2-1; D not certain. The V and J ends lost 0 bases and 8 bases respectively, with 15 bases between them. The germline V gene encodes CDR1 SGDLS and CDR2 YYNGEE. This CDR3 contains 15 residues. CDR3 DNA sequence: TGTGCCAGCAGCGTAGGATGGAAGGAAGGCGATGAGCAGTTCTTC. Translation: CASSVGWKEGDEQFF.

J is TRBJ1-4 and V is TRBV24-1, with 7 bases lining up with TRBD1. CDR1 KGHDR and CDR2 SFDVKD come from the germline V gene. V shed 7 bases, J shed 5 bases, and the junction held 15 bases outside the gene matches. The CDR3 contains 17 residues. CDR3 residues: CATRGTLGTVANEKLFF. Written as DNA, the CDR3 is TGTGCCACCAGAGGGACCTTAGGGACAGTCGCAAATGAAAAACTGTTTTTT.